This T cell receptor (beta chain) was identified during a study of a mutant IDH1 vaccine in newly diagnosed glioma. The study's findings and limits: Induction of immune responses by the vaccine occurred in about 95% of patients.

About this clone: Its antigen is currently unknown.

Indicated time point: week 11, during vaccination. Topical imiquimod was applied with each vaccine dose, which held 300 ug of mutant IDH1 20-mer peptide. This table comes from immunoSEQ multiplex PCR, and its TCRdb copy is limited to in-frame clones, with some not included. The sample shows around 20,000 clones, approximately 89% of them seen only once. This CDR3 is built from 16 residues. Germline V gives CDR1 MGHRA, CDR2 YSYEKL. V trimming: 0 bases; J trimming: 4 bases; junction bases outside the gene matches: 4. The chain combines TRBV4-1 with TRBJ2-1; 9 bases line up with TRBD1. The sequence derives from a woman aged 40 to 50 with glioma. The sample in question was PBMCs, obtained from a glioma patient whose treatment included an IDH1 peptide vaccine. The CDR3 reads CASSQEGQGWYNEQFF. Here the CDR3 DNA reads TGCGCCAGCAGCCAAGAGGGACAGGGCTGGTACAATGAGCAGTTCTTC.